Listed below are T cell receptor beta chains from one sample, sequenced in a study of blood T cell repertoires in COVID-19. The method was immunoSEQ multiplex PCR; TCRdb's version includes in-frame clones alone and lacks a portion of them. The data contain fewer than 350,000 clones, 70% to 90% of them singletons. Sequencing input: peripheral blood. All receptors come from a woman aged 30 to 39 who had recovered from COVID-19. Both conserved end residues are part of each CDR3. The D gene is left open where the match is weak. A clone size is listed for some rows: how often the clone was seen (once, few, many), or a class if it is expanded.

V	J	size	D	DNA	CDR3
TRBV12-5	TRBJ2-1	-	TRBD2	TGTGCTAGTGGTTTGACCTCCGCTAGCGGGATCGGCTATGAGCAGTTCTTC	CASGLTSASGIGYEQFF
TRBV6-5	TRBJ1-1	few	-	TGTGCCAGCAGTTACACGACAGCCACTGAAGCTTTCTTT	CASSYTTATEAFF
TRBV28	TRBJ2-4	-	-	TGTGCCAGCTACGGGGAAAACATTCAGTACTTC	CASYGENIQYF
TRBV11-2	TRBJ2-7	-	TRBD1	TGTGCCAGCAGCACTCTGACAGGGGGGGCATACGAGCAGTACTTC	CASSTLTGGAYEQYF
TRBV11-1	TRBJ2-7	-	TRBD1	TGTGCCAGCAGCTTCCGACAGGGGACGACCTACGAGCAGTACTTC	CASSFRQGTTYEQYF
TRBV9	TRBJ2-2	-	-	TGTGCCAGCAGCGTACAACGGGTCCCGGGGACCGGGGAGCTGTTTTTT	CASSVQRVPGTGELFF
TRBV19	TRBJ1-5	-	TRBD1	TGTGCCAGTAGTACAGACAGGGATAGCAATCAGCCCCAGCATTTT	CASSTDRDSNQPQHF
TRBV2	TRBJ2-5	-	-	TGTGCCAGCGGTGGGTGGACGGGAATTAGAGAGACCCAGTACTTC	CASGGWTGIRETQYF
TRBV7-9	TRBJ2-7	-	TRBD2	TGTGCCAGCAGCTTCAGGCGGGAGGGGGGGACCTACGAGCAGTACTTC	CASSFRREGGTYEQYF
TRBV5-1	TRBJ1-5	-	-	TGCGCCAGCAGCTTGGGAGGGTTCGGCAATCAGCCCCAGCATTTT	CASSLGGFGNQPQHF
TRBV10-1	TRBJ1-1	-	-	TGCGCCAGCAGTGACAGGGACACTGAAGCTTTCTTT	CASSDRDTEAFF
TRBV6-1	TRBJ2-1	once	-	TGTGCCAGCAGTGAAGACCGAGGGGAGCAGTTCTTC	CASSEDRGEQFF
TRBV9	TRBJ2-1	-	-	TGTGCCAGCAGCGCCGGTCTAGTCCGCAGAGAGCAGTTCTTC	CASSAGLVRREQFF
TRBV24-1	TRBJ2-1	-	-	TGTGCCACCACCGAGTGGGGAGGTATCAATGAGCAGTTCTTC	CATTEWGGINEQFF
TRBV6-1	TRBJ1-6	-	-	TGTGCCAGCAGTGAAGTTGGAGGTAATTCACCCCTCCACTTT	CASSEVGGNSPLHF
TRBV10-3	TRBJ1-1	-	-	TGTGCCATCAGTGAGACAGTAAAGACTGAAGCTTTCTTT	CAISETVKTEAFF
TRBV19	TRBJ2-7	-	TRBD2	TGTGCCAGTAGTATAGGGGGCCTAGCGGGGGACTCCTACGAGCAGTACTTC	CASSIGGLAGDSYEQYF
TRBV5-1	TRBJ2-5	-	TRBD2	TGCGCCAGCAGCTCAGGACTAGCGGGGGGGTACCAAGAGACCCAGTACTTC	CASSSGLAGGYQETQYF
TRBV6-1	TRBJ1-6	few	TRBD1	TGTGCCAGCAGTGAAGCGACAGGGGTCCGAGGTTCACCCCTCCACTTT	CASSEATGVRGSPLHF
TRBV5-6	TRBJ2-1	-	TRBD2	TGTGCCAGCCGACTAGCGCCAAGCTCCTACAATGAGCAGTTCTTC	CASRLAPSSYNEQFF
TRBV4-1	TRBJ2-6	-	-	TGCGCCAGCAGCCAGCCTACTGACTCTGGGGCCAACGTCCTGACTTTC	CASSQPTDSGANVLTF
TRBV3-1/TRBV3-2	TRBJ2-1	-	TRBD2	TGTGCCAGCAGCCCGACTAGCGGGGCCAACAATGAGCAGTTCTTC	CASSPTSGANNEQFF
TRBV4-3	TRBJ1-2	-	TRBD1	TGCGCCAGCAGCCAAATACAGGGGACAGGAGGTAACTATGGCTACACCTTC	CASSQIQGTGGNYGYTF
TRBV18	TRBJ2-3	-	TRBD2	TGTGCCAGCTCACAGACTAGCGGGAGCACAGATACGCAGTATTTT	CASSQTSGSTDTQYF
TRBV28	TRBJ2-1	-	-	TGTGCCAGTGGAGGGAGCTCCTACAATGAGCAGTTCTTC	CASGGSSYNEQFF
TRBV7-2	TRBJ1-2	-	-	TGTGCCAGCATCTATCTCCCGTTGGGGGGGGGTGGCTACACCTTC	CASIYLPLGGGGYTF
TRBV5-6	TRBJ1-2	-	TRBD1	TGTGCCAGCAGCACGGACAGGAACTATGGCTACACCTTC	CASSTDRNYGYTF
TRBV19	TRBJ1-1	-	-	TGTGCCAGTACCGCGCGAAGTGAAGCTTTCTTT	CASTARSEAFF